The 15 T cell receptor beta chains below all came from one sample that was sequenced in a study of spatial heterogeneity in lung cancer. From the 5' RACE reads, TCRdb called clonotypes with MiXCR, one entry per CDR3 protein. Here the sample spans 110,000 or so distinct CDR3 sequences, about a tenth being singletons. The time point here: blood at routine non-recurrence follow-up after resection. Material: PBMCs, obtained at follow-up. These receptors all come from a female donor with early-stage non-small cell lung cancer.

Note on this clonotype: A much larger clone lies one base from this, so it may be a read error. This rearrangement joins TRBV3-1 to TRBJ2-2; 10 bases line up with TRBD2. The CDR3 totals 15 residues. Germline V gene lookup returns CDR1 LGHDT and CDR2 YNNKEL (reference sequence). The CDR3 coding sequence is TGTGTCAGCAGCCAAGAGCTAGCGGGAGTCGGGGAGCTGTTTTTT. As protein: CVSSQELAGVGELFF.

This clonotype was detected a few times. The V and J genes are TRBV7-3 and TRBJ2-2; D call uncertain. Trimming took off 4 bases at V and 9 bases at J, with 18 bases between the two ends. The V gene's germline CDR1 is SGHTA and CDR2 FQGTGA. The CDR3 extends over 15 amino acids. The CDR3 sequence is CASSYKGPTARELFF. The CDR3 DNA follows: TGTGCCAGCAGCTATAAAGGTCCAACAGCCCGGGAGCTGTTTTTT. The variable domain in full, completed from reference TRBV7-3 and TRBJ2-2, reads GAGVSQTPSNKVTEKGKYVELRCDPISGHTALYWYRQSLGQGPEFLIYFQGTGAADDSGLPNDRFFAVRPEGSVSTLKIQRTERGDSAVYLCASSYKGPTARELFFGEGSRLTVL.

This clonotype occurred a few times. The chain combines TRBV2 with TRBJ1-6; TRBD1 is a possible D gene (5 bases). V lost 3 bases and J lost 10, with 10 bases in between. The CDR3 contains 13 residues. The germline V gene encodes CDR1 SNHLY and CDR2 FYNNEI. CDR3: CASSDRDRSPLHF. CDR3 DNA: TGTGCCAGCAGTGACAGGGATCGGTCACCCCTCCACTTT. The full variable domain, in which reference TRBV2 and TRBJ1-6 provide the parts outside the CDR3, is EPEVTQTPSHQVTQMGQEVILRCVPISNHLYFYWYRQILGQKVEFLVSFYNNEISEKSEIFDDQFSVERPDGSNFTLKIRSTKLEDSAMYFCASSDRDRSPLHFGNGTRLTVT.

V usage is TRBV12-3 or TRBV12-4 and J usage is TRBJ2-1; 11 bases match TRBD2. The CDR3 is 16 amino acids. V was clipped by 6 bases and J by 5 bases; unmatched bases: 9. CDR3 nucleotide sequence: TGTGCCAGCAGCGGCGTACTAGCGGGGGTAGACAATGAGCAGTTCTTC. Protein product: CASSGVLAGVDNEQFF.

The J gene is TRBJ2-1, the V gene TRBV9; D is perhaps TRBD1 (5 bases). The CDR3 has 15 residues. The germline V gene encodes CDR1 SGDLS and CDR2 YYNGEE. V was pared by 1 base and J by 4 bases, with 12 bases between. The CDR3 protein is CASSVSGYGYNEQFF. The DNA for the CDR3 is TGTGCCAGCAGCGTATCAGGGTATGGGTACAATGAGCAGTTCTTC.

Ten or more counts support this clonotype. V and J are TRBV7-8 and TRBJ1-2, with a possible D match to TRBD1 (5 bases). Germline loops: CDR1 SGHVS, CDR2 FQNEAQ. The CDR3 runs to 15 residues. Trimming cost V 1 base and J 3 bases, with 12 bases left between them. CDR3 in DNA: TGTGCCAGCAGCTTAGGGTCAGGGAATCACTATGGCTACACCTTC. It yields the protein CASSLGSGNHYGYTF.

The gene calls are TRBV18 and TRBJ2-1; TRBD1 agrees at 12 bases. Germline CDR1 reads KGHSH; CDR2 reads LQKENI. This CDR3 is built from 17 residues. The ends lost 0 bases at V and 4 bases at J; junction bases unmatched: 4. CDR3 amino acids: CASSPPGTGGWYNEQFF. The DNA for the CDR3 is TGTGCCAGCTCACCACCGGGGACAGGGGGCTGGTACAATGAGCAGTTCTTC. The full variable domain, its missing parts supplied by reference TRBV18 and TRBJ2-1, is NAGVMQNPRHLVRRRGQEARLRCSPMKGHSHVYWYRQLPEEGLKFMVYLQKENIIDESGMPKERFSAEFPKEGPSILRIQQVVRGDSAAYFCASSPPGTGGWYNEQFFGPGTRLTVL.

In its sample, this clonotype was seen many times. The chain employs TRBV4-2 and TRBJ2-2; 7 bases align to TRBD2. The length of the CDR3 is 16 residues. J lost 0 bases, V lost 4 bases, and 5 bases had no gene match. The V gene's germline CDR1 is LGHNA and CDR2 YNFKEQ. The CDR3 DNA reads TGTGCCAGCAGCCGCCAACTAGCGCCGAACACCGGGGAGCTGTTTTTT. Translation: CASSRQLAPNTGELFF.

The chain links TRBV9 to TRBJ2-5, with TRBD2 matching 11 bases. The CDR3 contains 14 residues. CDR1 SGDLS and CDR2 YYNGEE come from the germline V gene. Trimming removed 6 bases from V and 5 bases from J; junction bases left unmatched: 6. The CDR3 DNA reads as TGTGCCAGCACCAAGACTAGCGGGGTTGAGACCCAGTACTTC. Encoded protein: CASTKTSGVETQYF.

This clonotype showed up many times. The V call is TRBV12-3 or TRBV12-4, the J call TRBJ2-3; 9 bases agree with TRBD2. V shed 7 bases and J 3 bases; nucleotides not matched to a gene: 8. The CDR3 contains 15 residues. The DNA for the CDR3 is TGTGCCAGCACCAGTCGGAGCGGGAGGACAGATACGCAGTATTTT. Amino acids: CASTSRSGRTDTQYF.

V gene TRBV20-1 combines with J gene TRBJ2-5; 11 bases map to TRBD2. The CDR3 runs 15 residues. V dropped 2 bases and J dropped 4; count of bases not matched to a gene: 6. Germline V gene sequence: CDR1 DFQATT, CDR2 SNEGSKA (reference sequence). DNA of the CDR3: TGCAGTGCTAGACCGTCTAGCGGGAGGATAGAGACCCAGTACTTC. Its translation is CSARPSSGRIETQYF.

The rearrangement joins TRBV5-1 to TRBJ2-2; 9 bases match TRBD1. This CDR3 is 14 amino acids long. Trimming cost V 7 bases and J 5 bases; bases outside gene matches: 6. CDR1 is SGHRS, CDR2 YFSETQ, per germline. CDR3 sequence: CASGRDRVTGELFF. Written as DNA, the CDR3 is TGCGCCAGCGGCCGGGACAGGGTAACCGGGGAGCTGTTTTTT.

This clonotype has more than one count but fewer than ten. The chain carries TRBV14 and TRBJ2-7; 12 bases align to TRBD2. The ends lost 4 bases at V and 5 bases at J; junction bases unmatched: 9. This CDR3 is 16 amino acids long. Germline V gene sequence: CDR1 SGHDN, CDR2 FVKESK. The DNA of the CDR3 is TGTGCCAGCAGCCGAAACCGTCGACTAGCGGGAGACGAGCAGTACTTC. Translated: CASSRNRRLAGDEQYF.

Ten or more counts support this clonotype. The gene calls are TRBV20-1 and TRBJ2-2; 13 bases are a match to TRBD2. Trimming took 8 bases from V and 5 from J; bases not matched to a gene: 8. Per germline, CDR1 DFQATT and CDR2 SNEGSKA (reference sequence). The CDR3 loop spans 15 amino acids. CDR3 nucleotides: TGCAGTCCAGGACTAGCGGGAGAAGGTACCGGGGAGCTGTTTTTT. It yields the protein CSPGLAGEGTGELFF.

The V call is TRBV24-1, the J call TRBJ2-1, with D possibly matching TRBD1 (6 bases). CDR1 KGHDR and CDR2 SFDVKD come from the germline V gene. The CDR3 is 15 residues long. V was cut by 7 bases and J by 0 bases, with 12 bases left in between. DNA for the CDR3: TGTGCCACCAGCCTGGGGGCGAGCTCCTACAATGAGCAGTTCTTC. Translation: CATSLGASSYNEQFF.